These T cell receptor beta chains were read from a single sample in a study of T cells in Graves' hyperthyroidism and ophthalmopathy. TCRdb independently ran MiXCR on the multiplex PCR reads; one entry per CDR3 protein. There are hundreds of thousands of distinct CDR3 sequences in the sample; about 17% occur only once, and less than 35% lies in the top ten. The sequencing input was blood. These receptors were collected from a young woman with Graves' ophthalmopathy. CDR3s include the opening cysteine and the closing phenylalanine or tryptophan. A D gene is named only where the DNA matches it firmly. Part of the rows lack a size; the others show once, few, many or a class for expanded clones.

v_gene	len	d_gene	j_gene	abundance	CDR3aa	CDR3nt
TRBV20-1	15	TRBD2	TRBJ2-7	many	CSASLGLAGHYEQYF	TGCAGTGCTAGTTTGGGACTAGCGGGCCACTACGAGCAGTACTTC
TRBV6-2/TRBV6-3	15	NA	TRBJ2-7	many	CASSYSRDFSYEQYF	TGTGCCAGCAGTTACTCGAGGGACTTCTCCTACGAGCAGTACTTC
TRBV7-2	14	NA	TRBJ1-1	many	CASSRRTMNTEAFF	TGTGCCAGCAGCCGACGGACCATGAACACTGAAGCTTTCTTT
TRBV28	15	TRBD1	TRBJ1-6	many	CASSFPAGGNSPLHF	TGTGCCAGCAGTTTTCCCGCAGGGGGCAATTCACCCCTCCACTTT
TRBV12-3/TRBV12-4	17	TRBD2	TRBJ2-1	many	CASSFRLAGGSYNEQFF	TGTGCCAGCAGTTTTAGACTAGCGGGAGGCTCCTACAATGAGCAGTTCTTC
TRBV29-1	17	TRBD2	TRBJ2-3	many	CSAMGTSGRGGTDTQYF	TGCAGCGCCATGGGGACTAGCGGGAGGGGCGGGACAGATACGCAGTATTTT
TRBV7-9	14	NA	TRBJ1-1	many	CASSLERIATEAFF	TGTGCCAGCAGCTTAGAAAGAATCGCTACTGAAGCTTTCTTT
TRBV29-1	14	TRBD2	TRBJ2-2	many	CSVSSGRAFGELFF	TGCAGCGTTTCTAGCGGGAGGGCGTTCGGGGAGCTGTTTTTT
TRBV24-1	15	TRBD1	TRBJ1-5	many	CATSDTTGGGQPQHF	TGTGCCACCAGTGATACGACAGGGGGCGGACAGCCCCAGCATTTT
TRBV4-1	16	NA	TRBJ2-1	many	CASSQNREDRHNEQFF	TGCGCCAGCAGCCAAAACAGGGAGGACCGCCACAATGAGCAGTTCTTC
TRBV7-9	12	NA	TRBJ2-3	many	CASSSLTDTQYF	TGTGCCAGCAGCTCGCTAACAGATACGCAGTATTTT
TRBV13	18	TRBD1	TRBJ2-2	NA	CASSETPGTGGRAGELFF	TGTGCCAGCAGTGAAACACCTGGGACAGGGGGAAGAGCCGGGGAGCTGTTTTTT
TRBV20-1	13	NA	TRBJ2-2	few	CSARFSWGGELFF	TGCAGTGCTAGATTTAGTTGGGGAGGGGAGCTGTTTTTT
TRBV28	16	NA	TRBJ2-1	many	CASSTPGGFSYNEQFF	TGTGCCAGCAGTACCCCGGGGGGCTTCTCCTACAATGAGCAGTTCTTC
TRBV30	12	NA	TRBJ1-1	many	CAWESGPTEAFF	TGTGCCTGGGAGTCAGGGCCCACTGAAGCTTTCTTT
TRBV6-2/TRBV6-3	14	TRBD2	TRBJ2-7	many	CASSYEASGYEQYF	TGTGCCAGCAGTTACGAGGCTAGCGGATACGAGCAGTACTTC
TRBV20-1	13	NA	TRBJ1-5	many	CSARFDSNQPQHF	TGCAGTGCTAGATTCGACAGCAATCAGCCCCAGCATTTT
TRBV28	17	NA	TRBJ2-3	many	CASRDRPGTTREDTQYF	TGTGCCAGCAGAGATCGCCCCGGGACAACGCGTGAAGATACGCAGTATTTT
TRBV20-1	13	NA	TRBJ1-3	many	CSARAGLGNTIYF	TGCAGTGCTAGAGCGGGGCTCGGAAACACCATATATTTT
TRBV14	18	TRBD1	TRBJ2-6	NA	CASSQEKGAFTGANVLTF	TGTGCCAGCAGCCAAGAAAAGGGGGCGTTCACTGGGGCCAACGTCCTGACTTTC
TRBV28	14	TRBD1	TRBJ1-1	NA	CASSPLRGHTEAFF	TGTGCCAGCAGTCCCCTAAGGGGGCACACTGAAGCTTTCTTT
TRBV20-1	14	TRBD2	TRBJ2-1	many	CSAATSGRRNEQFF	TGCAGTGCGGCGACTAGCGGCAGGAGGAATGAGCAGTTCTTC
TRBV29-1	15	NA	TRBJ2-7	many	CSVEILSTSSYEQYF	TGCAGCGTCGAGATTTTGTCGACTAGCTCCTACGAGCAGTACTTC
TRBV28	15	NA	TRBJ2-7	many	CASSPPFTWGMEQYF	TGTGCCAGCAGCCCACCGTTTACGTGGGGAATGGAGCAGTACTTC
TRBV6-1	14	NA	TRBJ1-5	many	CASSETGGYQPQHF	TGTGCCAGCAGTGAAACCGGGGGATATCAGCCCCAGCATTTT
TRBV3-1	12	NA	TRBJ1-1	once	CASGRGATEAFF	TGTGCCAGCGGCCGAGGGGCAACTGAAGCTTTCTTT
TRBV2	13	NA	TRBJ1-3	NA	CASPIGTGNTIYF	TGTGCCAGTCCTATCGGGACAGGAAACACCATATATTTT
TRBV19	14	TRBD2	TRBJ2-1	NA	CASSRLAAYNEQFF	TGTGCCAGTAGTCGACTAGCGGCCTACAATGAGCAGTTCTTC
TRBV27	14	TRBD2	TRBJ2-5	NA	CASSPSSGQETQYF	TGTGCCAGCAGCCCTTCTAGCGGCCAAGAGACCCAGTACTTC
TRBV20-1	12	NA	TRBJ2-4	many	CSGSLGGDIQYF	TGCAGTGGGTCCCTAGGGGGGGACATTCAGTACTTC
TRBV4-2	16	TRBD2	TRBJ2-1	few	CASSKSRKREVHEQFF	TGTGCCAGCAGCAAAAGTAGGAAGCGGGAGGTTCATGAGCAGTTCTTC
TRBV4-1	16	NA	TRBJ2-7	many	CASSQDRGSLPYEQYF	TGCGCCAGCAGCCAAGATCGGGGGAGTCTACCCTACGAGCAGTACTTC
TRBV28	14	NA	TRBJ1-4	few	CASRIQGINEKLFF	TGTGCCAGCAGAATTCAGGGAATTAATGAAAAACTGTTTTTT
TRBV19	14	NA	TRBJ2-5	many	CASSMLPSQETQYF	TGTGCCAGTAGTATGCTACCCTCTCAAGAGACCCAGTACTTC
TRBV6-1	14	NA	TRBJ1-1	many	CASTQTGVNTEAFF	TGTGCCAGCACTCAGACGGGGGTGAACACTGAAGCTTTCTTT
TRBV19	13	TRBD1	TRBJ2-7	many	CATLDRGRHEQYF	TGTGCCACCCTGGACAGGGGCAGGCACGAGCAGTACTTC
TRBV6-1	13	NA	TRBJ1-1	many	CASSYVQSPRAFF	TGTGCCAGCAGTTATGTTCAATCCCCTCGCGCTTTCTTT
TRBV20-1	13	NA	TRBJ1-2	many	CSARLRVHYGYTF	TGCAGTGCTAGATTAAGGGTGCACTATGGCTACACCTTC
TRBV2	13	NA	TRBJ1-2	many	CASSEAFWRGYTF	TGTGCCAGCAGTGAAGCGTTCTGGCGTGGCTACACCTTC
TRBV15	13	NA	TRBJ2-2	many	CATSREGNGELFF	TGTGCCACCAGCAGAGAAGGGAACGGGGAGCTGTTTTTT
TRBV27	15	NA	TRBJ1-1	many	CASSPSWTSNTEAFF	TGTGCCAGCAGTCCCTCATGGACATCAAACACTGAAGCTTTCTTT
TRBV5-1	14	NA	TRBJ2-3	many	CASSLLSGADTQYF	TGCGCCAGCAGCTTGCTCTCCGGGGCAGATACGCAGTATTTT
TRBV28	14	NA	TRBJ1-1	many	CASSFLGVKAEAFF	TGTGCCAGCAGTTTCCTTGGGGTAAAGGCTGAAGCTTTCTTT
TRBV20-1	14	NA	TRBJ2-3	many	CSASRGGSTDTQYF	TGCAGTGCTAGTAGGGGGGGCAGCACAGATACGCAGTATTTT
TRBV4-3	15	NA	TRBJ2-7	many	CASSQGVEGFAEQYF	TGCGCCAGCAGCCAAGGGGTCGAAGGGTTTGCCGAGCAGTACTTC
TRBV28	14	NA	TRBJ2-5	many	CASSSTRFQETQYF	TGTGCCAGCAGTTCGACCAGGTTCCAAGAGACCCAGTACTTC
TRBV7-9	15	NA	TRBJ2-2	many	CASSSDGVDVGELFF	TGTGCCAGCAGCTCCGACGGAGTCGATGTCGGGGAGCTGTTTTTT
TRBV5-1	13	NA	TRBJ1-4	few	CASSSGDGEKLFF	TGCGCCAGCTCTTCAGGGGACGGGGAAAAACTGTTTTTT
TRBV6-2/TRBV6-3	16	NA	TRBJ1-1	many	CASSQPSDSPNTEAFF	TGTGCCAGCAGCCAACCATCCGACAGCCCGAACACTGAAGCTTTCTTT
TRBV20-1	19	TRBD1	TRBJ2-1	many	CSADTGTGTQDRSYNEQFF	TGCAGTGCTGATACCGGGACAGGAACACAAGATCGCTCCTACAATGAGCAGTTCTTC
TRBV20-1	15	NA	TRBJ2-1	many	CSPQVSGGPRNEQFF	TGCAGCCCCCAAGTTAGTGGGGGTCCGCGGAATGAGCAGTTCTTC
TRBV7-9	11	NA	TRBJ1-1	many	CASSQSREAFF	TGTGCCAGCAGCCAATCCAGGGAAGCTTTCTTT
TRBV14	17	NA	TRBJ2-2	many	CASSQDLWDINTGELFF	TGTGCCAGCAGCCAAGATCTCTGGGACATTAACACCGGGGAGCTGTTTTTT
TRBV5-4	15	NA	TRBJ2-1	NA	CASSWGAGNYNEQFF	TGTGCCAGCAGCTGGGGGGCTGGAAACTACAATGAGCAGTTCTTC
TRBV9	14	NA	TRBJ2-7	many	CASSVETGAYEQYF	TGTGCCAGCAGCGTAGAAACGGGAGCCTACGAGCAGTACTTC